This entry lists 19 T cell receptor beta chains sequenced from one sample in a study of regulatory T cells in long-lasting Graves disease. Construction of TCR beta libraries relied on iRepertoire HTBI primers and on Arm-PCR targeting CDR3 regions. TCRdb called the multiplex PCR reads again in MiXCR, with one record for every CDR3 protein. This sample has a few hundred thousand distinct CDR3 sequences; roughly a fifth occur once, and the top ten carry approximately 13%. Indicated time point: newly diagnosed GD, antithyroid drugs for less than 3 months. Generation of the TCR library employed RNA extracted from PBMCs. The specimen was peripheral blood mononuclear cells (PBMCs), collected at new diagnosis, from a patient treated with antithyroid drugs. The receptor set was obtained from a female donor with Graves disease.

The rearrangement uses TRBV20-1 and TRBJ2-5, with 8 bases matching TRBD2. Germline lookup yields CDR1 DFQATT and CDR2 SNEGSKA (reference sequence). The J segment lost 4 bases and the V segment lost 5 bases, leaving 3 bases of the junction unmatched. This CDR3 is built from 12 residues. The CDR3 nucleotides read TGCAGTGCTCGGGGGGGGGGAGAGACCCAGTACTTC. It encodes CSARGGGETQYF.

Regarding this clonotype: The CDR3 carries no conserved terminal phenylalanine or tryptophan, so it likely arises from a read error. The gene calls are TRBV5-1 and TRBJ2-6; 11 nucleotides match TRBD1. V was clipped by 0 bases and J by 2 bases; unmatched bases: 1. CDR3 size: 17 residues. Germline V lookup: CDR1 SGHRS, CDR2 YFSETQ. The CDR3, as DNA: TGCGCCAGCAGCTTGGGGACAGGGGGCGCTGGGGCCAACGTCCTGACTCTC. It yields the protein CASSLGTGGAGANVLTL.

This clonotype was seen repeatedly, ten times or more. The CDR3 sequence is CASSQGTEQFF. CDR3 sequence (DNA): TGTGCCAGCAGCCAAGGGACTGAGCAGTTCTTC. The rearrangement links TRBV14 to TRBJ2-1; D gene ambiguous. Germline CDR1 reads SGHDN; CDR2 reads FVKESK. V lost 1 base and J 9 bases, leaving 4 bases between the germline ends. This CDR3 has 11 residues.

This clonotype was seen repeatedly, ten times or more. This chain joins TRBV7-2 and TRBJ2-7, with 9 bases lining up with TRBD1. V was clipped by 5 bases and J by 5 bases; unmatched bases: 10. Germline V gene sequence: CDR1 SGHTA, CDR2 FQGNSA. This CDR3 is 15 amino acids long. The CDR3 coding sequence is TGTGCCAGCAGCGAAACGGGACAGGGCGGCGACGAGCAGTACTTC. Protein: CASSETGQGGDEQYF.

Worth noting for this clonotype: This clone may be a read error of a much larger clone one base away. Because it lacks the conserved phenylalanine or tryptophan at the end, this CDR3 is likely a read error. V and J are TRBV7-8 and TRBJ1-1; no clear D gene. This CDR3 has 12 amino acids. V was pared by 2 bases and J by 8 bases, with 9 bases between. Per germline, CDR1 SGHVS and CDR2 FQNEAQ. CDR3 amino acids: CASSLLTREAFS. In nucleotides, the CDR3 is TGTGCCAGCAGCTTATTGACACGCGAAGCTTTCTCT.

A remark on this clonotype: At one boundary the junction diverges from the germline segment, which might be a read error. DNA of the CDR3: TGTGCCATCAGTTCCGGGACGGCCTATGGCTACACCTTC. It specifies CAISSGTAYGYTF. The V and J genes are TRBV12-3 or TRBV12-4 and TRBJ1-2, with D possibly TRBD1 on 5 matching bases. This CDR3 has 13 amino acids.

At least ten counts were recorded for this clonotype. V is TRBV5-1 and J is TRBJ2-4; D is tentatively TRBD1 or TRBD2 (5 bases each). Germline V gives CDR1 SGHRS, CDR2 YFSETQ. The CDR3 length is 16 residues. The V end lost 0 bases, the J end lost 0 bases, and 10 bases lay between the germline ends. The DNA of the CDR3 is TGCGCCAGCAGCTTGGAGGGACCGCTAGCCAAAAACATTCAGTACTTC. This codes for CASSLEGPLAKNIQYF.

This clonotype was picked up many times. V is TRBV6-1 and J is TRBJ2-2; D is undetermined. This CDR3 has 15 amino acids. Germline values: CDR1 MNHNS, CDR2 SASEGT. The DNA for the CDR3 is TGTGCGCTAGACCGTTTGCAATCGAACACCGGGGAGCTGTTTTTT. Translation gives CALDRLQSNTGELFF.

The chain has TRBV18 and TRBJ2-1; no definite D call. V was clipped by 4 bases and J by 7 bases, with 14 bases between them. The CDR3 totals 14 residues. The germline gives CDR1 KGHSH, CDR2 LQKENI. For the CDR3, the DNA is TGTGCCAGCTCACGAGACGGGCCCGGGAATGAGCAGTTCTTC. Translation gives CASSRDGPGNEQFF.

This clonotype was seen ten or more times. The chain joins TRBV7-2 to TRBJ2-3; the D gene is possibly TRBD1 (5 bases). The CDR3 length is 12 residues. Trimming cost V 6 bases and J 1 base, with 5 bases left between them. Germline CDR1 SGHTA, CDR2 FQGNSA. In DNA form, the CDR3 reads TGTGCCAGCAGAGGGGGCACAGATACGCAGTATTTT. It yields the protein CASRGGTDTQYF.

Concerning this clonotype: Sequence at one end of the junction differs from germline and may be a read error. This chain links TRBV5-4 with TRBJ2-2; 10 bases are a match to TRBD2. The length of the CDR3 is 15 residues. Germline V CDR1 and CDR2: SGHNT, YYREEE (reference sequence). CDR3 coding DNA: TGTGCCAGCAGCTTAGCGGGGGGGAACACCGGGGATCTGTTTTTT. It encodes CASSLAGGNTGDLFF.

There are many counts of this clonotype. The chain recombines TRBV27 with TRBJ1-2, with D tentatively TRBD1 (6 bases). CDR1 MNHEY and CDR2 SMNVEV come from the germline V gene (reference sequence). Trimming shortened V by 5 bases and J by 4 bases, and 17 bases separated the two germline ends. The CDR3 covers 15 residues. The CDR3 bases are TGTGCCAGCAGTGTCGTCGGGGGGCGCGGCTATGGCTACACCTTC. Protein sequence: CASSVVGGRGYGYTF.

The chain links TRBV20-1 to TRBJ2-7; 7 nucleotides agree with TRBD2. Trimming at V came to 3 bases and at J to 6 bases, leaving 8 bases not matched to a gene. There are 13 residues in the CDR3. The germline gives CDR1 DFQATT, CDR2 SNEGSKA (reference sequence). CDR3 in amino acids: CSARAPGRGEQYF. The CDR3 region has the DNA TGCAGTGCTAGGGCCCCGGGGAGGGGCGAGCAGTACTTC.

This clonotype was seen ten or more times. This chain uses TRBV20-1 with TRBJ1-1, with D tentatively TRBD1 (5 bases). Trimming cost V 1 base and J 1 base, with 10 bases left between them. The CDR3 consists of 14 residues. Germline CDR1 is DFQATT and CDR2 is SNEGSKA (reference sequence). The CDR3 sequence: CSARVPGQNTEAFF. The CDR3 DNA sequence: TGCAGTGCTAGAGTCCCAGGACAGAACACTGAAGCTTTCTTT.

A few counts support this clonotype. The chain is built from TRBV7-6 and TRBJ1-1, with 7 positions matching TRBD1. CDR1 SGHVS and CDR2 FNYEAQ come from the germline V gene. J lost 2 bases, V lost 5 bases, and 14 bases had no gene match. This CDR3 contains 17 residues. The CDR3 bases are TGTGCCAGCAGCCCCGGACAGGTTGAGGGTTTTAACACTGAAGCTTTCTTT. Its protein is CASSPGQVEGFNTEAFF.

In its sample, this clonotype was seen many times. This chain joins TRBV3-1 and TRBJ1-1; D is unclear. Trimming removed 1 base from V and 9 bases from J, with 12 bases in between. The CDR3 length is 13 residues. Germline assignment: CDR1 LGHDT and CDR2 YNNKEL (reference sequence). The CDR3 DNA follows: TGTGCCAGCAGCCAAGTTCGGTCTGATAAAGCTTTCTTT. Its translation is CASSQVRSDKAFF.

The chain combines TRBV7-2 with TRBJ1-2; TRBD1 is a possible D gene (5 bases). The CDR3 is made up of 10 amino acids. Per the germline V gene, CDR1 is SGHTA and CDR2 is FQGNSA. Trimming removed 5 bases from V and 7 bases from J, with 5 bases in between. This CDR3 is CASSGTGYTF. Written as DNA, the CDR3 is TGTGCCAGCAGCGGGACTGGCTACACCTTC.

Remarks on this clonotype: Sequence at one end of the junction differs from germline and may be a read error. The rearrangement uses TRBV9 and TRBJ2-7; 7 nucleotides align to TRBD1. Germline V lookup: CDR1 SGDLS, CDR2 YYNGEE. The CDR3 is made up of 15 amino acids. The CDR3 spells CASSPTGTASCEQYF. The CDR3 DNA reads as TGTGCCAGCAGCCCGACCGGGACAGCGTCCTGCGAGCAGTACTTC.

This clonotype was counted ten times or more. V gene TRBV11-2 combines with J gene TRBJ2-1; D is possibly TRBD1 (5 bases). V was cut by 4 bases and J by 10 bases, with 17 bases left in between. The CDR3 runs 14 residues. Germline V lookup: CDR1 SGHAT, CDR2 FQNNGV. The CDR3 DNA reads as TGTGCCAGCAGCTCCCCGCTATGGGGCAAGGAGCAGTTCTTC. As protein: CASSSPLWGKEQFF. The full variable domain, rest sourced from reference TRBV11-2 and TRBJ2-1, is EAGVAQSPRYKIIEKRQSVAFWCNPISGHATLYWYQQILGQGPKLLIQFQNNGVVDDSQLPKDRFSAERLKGVDSTLKIQPAKLEDSAVYLCASSSPLWGKEQFFGPGTRLTVL.